This section outlines one T cell receptor beta chain sequence together with its context. The data originate from a study of PD-1 blockade in classical Hodgkin lymphoma. Some clones are missing from TCRdb's copy, which holds only in-frame ones; the method was immunoSEQ multiplex PCR. There are just over 14,000 clones in the sample; roughly nine tenths occur only once, and 5% to 6.5% lies in the top ten. Stated time point: newly diagnosed, previously untreated cHL patient sample. By magnetic negative selection, CD8+ T cells were isolated from the thawed PBMCs. V was clipped by 1 base and J by 6 bases, with 9 bases between them. The germline V gene encodes CDR1 MDHEN and CDR2 SYDVKM. This CDR3 is built from 13 residues.

Sequenced input: CD8+ T cells from blood. This chain joins TRBV28 and TRBJ1-1, with unresolved D. The sequence was obtained from a human donor with classical Hodgkin lymphoma. CDR3 sequence reads: CASSLYTEAEAFF. CDR3 DNA sequence: TGTGCCAGCAGTTTATATACCGAGGCTGAAGCTTTCTTT.